The sequence of this T cell receptor (beta chain) was determined in a study of PD-L1 blockade in urothelial cancer. Turning to the study itself: Atezolizumab (1,200 mg intravenously every 3 weeks) began at some point between 2014 and 2016 for patients. Typically, measured as a median, blood samples had 130,000 to 150,000 T cells.

J was trimmed by 5 bases and V by 7 bases; bases with no gene match: 6. Germline V gene sequence: CDR1 LNHDA, CDR2 SQIVND (reference sequence). The CDR3 runs to 14 residues. This clone was recorded once. Repertoires were generated with immunoSEQ multiplex PCR, while TCRdb's copy carries only in-frame clones and drops some. The sample records about 74,000 clones, around 90% being singletons. Documented time point: pretreatment peripheral blood. The receptor was isolated from a man in his 70s with urothelial cancer. J is TRBJ1-1 and V is TRBV19; 11 nucleotides align to TRBD1. Sequenced material: PBMCs, taken around atezolizumab (anti-PD-L1) treatment. The CDR3 reads CASIPDRGRTEAFF. The DNA of the CDR3 is TGTGCCAGTATCCCGGACAGGGGGCGTACTGAAGCTTTCTTT.